The sequence of this T cell receptor (beta chain) was determined in a study of control samples from healthy donors and cancer patients. Clones were sequenced by immunoSEQ multiplex PCR, and TCRdb holds only the in-frame ones, with some missing. The sample carries more than 85,000 clones, 83% recorded once. The CDR3 is 15 residues long. Germline V lookup: CDR1 SGHNT, CDR2 YENEEA. V lost 4 bases and J lost 1; bases outside the gene matches: 1. The J gene is TRBJ2-6, the V gene TRBV11-3; 7 positions match TRBD1. The sequencing input was blood. This TCR was sampled from a woman aged 50 to 65 in good health. CDR3 protein: CASSSQGSGANVLTF. The CDR3 region has the DNA TGTGCCAGCAGCTCACAGGGGTCTGGGGCCAACGTCCTGACTTTC.